This entry lists 5 T cell receptor beta chains sequenced from one sample in a study of blood T cell repertoires in COVID-19. Generated by immunoSEQ multiplex PCR, the TCRdb table keeps only in-frame clones and is missing some. Among about 45,000 clones listed, about 85% were seen once. The sequenced sample consisted of peripheral blood. The source of these receptors is a woman of 80 years or more with acute or convalescent COVID-19.

This clone showed up just once. This rearrangement joins TRBV19 to TRBJ2-1; the match to TRBD2 covers 8 bases. The germline gives CDR1 LNHDA, CDR2 SQIVND (reference sequence). CDR3 length: 10 residues. This CDR3 reads CASGVNEQFF. The CDR3 nucleotides are TGTGCTAGCGGGGTCAATGAGCAGTTCTTC.

This clone was seen only once. V and J are TRBV4-2 and TRBJ2-1; D gene unclear. Per the germline V gene, CDR1 is LGHNA and CDR2 is YNFKEQ. The CDR3 is 14 residues long. With 3 bases removed from V and 6 bases from J, the gap between germline ends came to 12 bases. CDR3 in DNA: TGTGCCAGCAGCCATACCGGAACTACCAATGAGCAGTTCTTC. This translates into CASSHTGTTNEQFF.

The gene calls are TRBV5-1 and TRBJ1-2; 7 bases map to TRBD1. CDR1 and CDR2 (germline): SGHRS, YFSETQ. The CDR3 extends over 14 amino acids. The junction had 13 bases not matched to a gene; V was cut back by 7 bases and J by 7 bases. This chain's CDR3 is CASRGQPQEGGYTF. The CDR3 nucleotides are TGCGCCAGCCGGGGACAGCCTCAGGAGGGTGGCTACACCTTC. The variable domain in full, completed from reference TRBV5-1 and TRBJ1-2, reads KAGVTQTPRYLIKTRGQQVTLSCSPISGHRSVSWYQQTPGQGLQFLFEYFSETQRNKGNFPGRFSGRQFSNSRSEMNVSTLELGDSALYLCASRGQPQEGGYTFGSGTRLTVV.

This clone has only one observation. DNA for the CDR3: TGTGCCAGCAGCTTTTTACAGGGTGATGGCTACACCTTC. It specifies CASSFLQGDGYTF. J is TRBJ1-2 and V is TRBV7-2; the D gene is possibly TRBD1 (6 bases). This CDR3 is 13 amino acids long. Germline V lookup: CDR1 SGHTA, CDR2 FQGNSA. The V and J ends lost 3 bases and 6 bases respectively, with 11 bases between them. The variable domain in full, completed from reference TRBV7-2 and TRBJ1-2, reads GAGVSQSPSNKVTEKGKDVELRCDPISGHTALYWYRQSLGQGLEFLIYFQGNSAPDKSGLPSDRFSAERTGGSVSTLTIQRTQQEDSAVYLCASSFLQGDGYTFGSGTRLTVV.

The rearrangement links TRBV12-5 to TRBJ1-2, with 10 bases aligning to TRBD1. The CDR3 contains 12 residues. V shed 6 bases, J shed 8 bases, and the junction held 3 bases outside the gene matches. Germline V gene data show CDR1 as LGHNT and CDR2 as FRNRAP. CDR3: CASGTGGAGYTF. For the CDR3, the DNA is TGTGCTAGTGGGACAGGGGGCGCGGGCTACACCTTC. Based on the CDR3 plus reference TRBV12-5 and TRBJ1-2, the full variable domain is DARVTQTPRHKVTEMGQEVTMRCQPILGHNTVFWYRQTMMQGLELLAYFRNRAPLDDSGMPKDRFSAEMPDATLATLKIQPSEPRDSAVYFCASGTGGAGYTFGSGTRLTVV.